This T cell receptor (beta chain) was found in a study of T cell responses to AZD1222 COVID-19 vaccine (dated by TCRdb to the early 2020s). Study-wide context: AZD1222 recipients given second doses at about 4 weeks or at about 12 weeks were pooled, since spike-specific TCR depth and breadth were not found to differ between the two schedules. TCR sequencing was performed for 230 to 250 trial participants, of whom roughly 200 were given two doses of AZD1222 and approximately 26 were given two doses of MenACWY control vaccine. Trial participants were enrolled by age into 18-55, 56-69 and 70-plus year subgroups, with around 140, 26 and 57 TCR-sequenced participants respectively.

The CDR3 regions of human TCRbeta chains were subjected to immunosequencing. In the original analysis: TCRs in the repertoires were compared against a reference library of SARS-CoV-2-specific TCRs that had been generated with the MIRA antigen-specificity platform. Breadth was defined as the fraction of unique TCRs that were SARS-CoV-2-associated. Depth was defined as the fraction of total T cells that were SARS-CoV-2-associated. Using the MIRA data, each spike-specific TCR was mapped to the spike region that the TCR reacts to and placed in a CD4 or CD8 class. Log10-transformed breadth and depth values were compared by one-way ANOVA with Sidak's multiple comparisons tests. TCRdb stores this immuneACCESS table with in-frame sequences only. Part of the clones is absent; in the studies checked, under half of the shortfall reflects unresolved V genes, and no reason is known for the rest. The DNA gave D and trimming, while V, J and clone size come from that table. Counted in this sample were over 100,000 clones; more than 80% of them appeared once. The ten largest account for 3.1% of the sample.

About this clone itself: This clone's antigen is unknown. No base-level quality is on record; no much larger clone is a single base apart.

What this sample's time point label stands for: baseline before first vaccination. Vaccinee samples were obtained from the UK trials COV001 and COV002, which included a single-blind randomized controlled phase 2/3 trial of AZD1222 (ChAdOx1 nCoV-19) in healthy adults. For TCRbeta chain sequencing, PBMC samples from trial participants were taken at day 0 and at day 28 after the second dose. General study outcomes and caveats: Because no day 14 peak-response samples were available, repertoires were characterized only after the peak T cell response. Participants were mostly white British and included more females than males, and it was suggested by the authors that clonal diversity may have been underestimated. Reportedly, almost half of the unique spike-specific TCRs recognized epitopes lying outside the regions that are mutated in the B.1.351 and B.1.1.7 variants. Conclusions about previously exposed vaccinees were limited because only a handful of AZD1222 recipients were SARS-CoV-2 seropositive at baseline. The whole spike protein was spanned by vaccine-associated CD4 TCRs, and dominant responses were seen in regions 160-218 and 743-854. Spike-specific TCR breadth and depth rose significantly after two AZD1222 doses compared with day 0 and with MenACWY recipients. The 56-69-year group was small, and its depth increase did not reach significance, likely because of low power.

The CDR3 spans 12 residues, from the cysteine through the phenylalanine. The retained sequence is limited to the CDR3, 36 bases, with the frame set at the first base. Trimming at the junction amounts to 0 bases on V and 10 bases on J, and the germline ends lie 10 bases apart. The CDR1 and CDR2 encoded by the germline V gene (reference sequence) are LNHNV and YYDKDF. This material consisted of peripheral blood, taken on day 0 of AZD1222 vaccination. The clonotype originates from an adult in good health. The rearranged chain carries TRBV15 and TRBJ2-7, with an unclear D gene assignment. The nucleotide sequence reads as follows: TGTGCCACCAGCAGAGATTATTTAGGCCAGTACTTC. Translated, this gives CATSRDYLGQYF.